Listed here are 19 T cell receptor beta chains from one sample, sequenced in a study of read filtering for tumor transcriptome and immune sequencing. Molecular barcoded adaptors covering alpha/delta and beta/gamma chains were used on approximately 400 ng RNA. One entry per CDR3 protein results from TCRdb running MiXCR on the reads. The sample lists 20,000 to 30,000 distinct CDR3 sequences, approximately 22% occurring once. The sequencing sample was made of a population of CD138-negative cells sorted from bone marrow. Receptors originate from a donor aged 40 or older with multiple myeloma.

The table lists this clonotype with many counts. The chain has TRBV7-2 and TRBJ1-1; the D gene is possibly TRBD1 (6 bases). Trimming shortened V by 4 bases and J by 2 bases, and 11 bases separated the two germline ends. The CDR3 consists of 14 residues. The germline CDR1 and CDR2 sequences are SGHTA and FQGNSA. CDR3 nucleotide sequence: TGTGCCAGCAGCTCACAGGGCCGTAACACTGAAGCTTTCTTT. Amino acid sequence: CASSSQGRNTEAFF. The variable domain in full, completed from reference TRBV7-2 and TRBJ1-1, reads GAGVSQSPSNKVTEKGKDVELRCDPISGHTALYWYRQSLGQGLEFLIYFQGNSAPDKSGLPSDRFSAERTGGSVSTLTIQRTQQEDSAVYLCASSSQGRNTEAFFGQGTRLTVV.

Turning to this clonotype: This may be a read error: a much more frequent sequence differs by one nucleotide. V gene TRBV5-1 combines with J gene TRBJ1-1; TRBD1 matches at 7 bases. This CDR3 is built from 16 residues. Germline trimming cut 3 bases from V and 3 bases from J; bases unmatched to any gene: 11. Germline-derived CDR1 and CDR2 are SGHRS and YFSETQ. The CDR3 DNA sequence: TGCGCCAGCAGCTCCGCGGGACAGACGATGTACACTGAAGCTTTCTTT. Translated, it gives CASSSAGQTMYTEAFF.

The chain recombines TRBV11-3 with TRBJ2-2, with TRBD1 identical over 7 bases. The CDR3 is 15 amino acids. V lost 4 bases and J lost 4; bases outside the gene matches: 6. Germline V lookup: CDR1 SGHNT, CDR2 YENEEA. DNA of the CDR3: TGTGCCAGCAGCTACGACTACAGGGGCACCGGGGAGCTGTTTTTT. As protein: CASSYDYRGTGELFF.

This clonotype was recorded at least ten times. CDR3 DNA: TGTGCCACCTGGGGGAACAGGGGCACTGAAGCTTTCTTT. Its translation is CATWGNRGTEAFF. The chain joins TRBV6-5 to TRBJ1-1; 7 bases agree with TRBD1. This CDR3 is built from 13 residues. Germline values: CDR1 MNHEY, CDR2 SVGAGI. V shed 10 bases, J shed 4 bases, and the junction held 9 bases outside the gene matches.

This clonotype was recorded at least ten times. A read error may produce the germline difference seen at one junction end. The V gene is TRBV7-7, the J gene TRBJ2-1; the match to TRBD2 covers 14 bases. Germline lookup yields CDR1 SSHAT and CDR2 FNYEAQ (reference sequence). The CDR3 sequence is 18 residues long. The CDR3 region has the DNA TGTGCTAGCAGCTCCGGGACTAGCGGGGGCCATAAGGCTAATGAGCAGTTCTTC. This translates into CASSSGTSGGHKANEQFF.

This clonotype was observed many times. The chain recombines TRBV6-8 with TRBJ1-5; 10 nucleotides line up with TRBD1. V trimming: 6 bases; J trimming: 0 bases; junction bases outside the gene matches: 8. This CDR3 is 17 amino acids long. The germline V gene has CDR1 MNHGY and CDR2 SAAAGT. CDR3 in DNA: TGTGCCAGCAGCCCTCGGACAGGGGGTAGTAGCAATCAGCCCCAGCATTTT. Its translation is CASSPRTGGSSNQPQHF.

This clonotype was recorded a few times. This chain links TRBV10-3 with TRBJ1-3, with TRBD1 matching 7 bases. The germline V gene encodes CDR1 ENHRY and CDR2 SYGVKD. The ends lost 4 bases at V and 0 bases at J; junction bases unmatched: 6. This CDR3 is built from 16 residues. The CDR3 DNA reads as TGTGCCATCAGTGCAGACAGGGCGACCTCTGGAAACACCATATATTTT. Translated: CAISADRATSGNTIYF.

The chain couples TRBV4-1 to TRBJ2-1; tentatively, D is TRBD2 (6 bases). Trimming removed 1 base from V and 5 bases from J, with 12 bases in between. The CDR3 runs to 15 residues. The germline V gene encodes CDR1 MGHRA and CDR2 YSYEKL. The CDR3 sequence is CASSQGWTTNNEQFF. The CDR3 bases are TGCGCCAGCAGCCAAGGCTGGACTACGAACAATGAGCAGTTCTTC.

The rearrangement joins TRBV7-2 to TRBJ1-1; D is unresolved. The CDR3 is 15 amino acids. CDR1 SGHTA and CDR2 FQGNSA come from the germline V gene. V was trimmed by 1 base and J by 1 base, leaving 10 bases between them. The CDR3 is CASSLDFGENTEAFF. In nucleotides, the CDR3 is TGTGCCAGCAGCTTAGATTTCGGGGAGAACACTGAAGCTTTCTTT.

Worth noting for this clonotype: Possible read error: a much larger clone is one base away. The rearrangement joins TRBV29-1 to TRBJ1-1, with TRBD1 identical over 11 bases. The J segment lost 12 bases and the V segment lost 7 bases, leaving 4 bases of the junction unmatched. The germline V gene has CDR1 SQVTM and CDR2 ANQGSEA. CDR3 size: 10 residues. The CDR3 here is CSGGDRGTFF. The CDR3, as DNA: TGCAGCGGAGGGGACAGGGGGACTTTCTTT.

The chain links TRBV7-2 to TRBJ1-2; no reliable D call. The CDR3 consists of 12 residues. From germline, CDR1 is SGHTA and CDR2 FQGNSA. Trimming shortened V by 3 bases and J by 5 bases, and 7 bases separated the two germline ends. The CDR3 protein is CASSFADYGYTF. The CDR3 DNA reads TGTGCCAGCAGCTTCGCCGATTATGGCTACACCTTC.

The table lists this clonotype with many counts. V usage is TRBV7-9 and J usage is TRBJ2-1; the match to TRBD2 covers 7 bases. V shed 5 bases and J 4 bases; nucleotides not matched to a gene: 11. CDR1 is SEHNR, CDR2 FQNEAQ, per germline (reference sequence). This CDR3 contains 16 residues. The CDR3 here is CASSPRPAGLYNEQFF. The CDR3 coding sequence is TGTGCCAGCAGCCCAAGGCCAGCGGGGCTGTACAATGAGCAGTTCTTC.

This clonotype showed up many times. The chain is built from TRBV6-2 or TRBV6-3 and TRBJ2-7; TRBD2 aligns across 9 bases. Germline V gene sequence: CDR1 MNHEY, CDR2 SVGEGT. Unmatched junction bases numbered 10, after V lost 5 bases and J lost 5 bases. CDR3 length equals 15 residues. The CDR3 protein is CASSLLGGGDHEQYF. In DNA, the CDR3 is TGTGCCAGCAGTCTTCTTGGCGGGGGGGACCACGAGCAGTACTTC.

The chain has TRBV2 and TRBJ2-1; D is ambiguous. V was shortened by 5 bases and J by 7 bases, with 9 bases between the two germline ends. Per the germline V gene, CDR1 is SNHLY and CDR2 is FYNNEI. This CDR3 is built from 12 residues. CDR3 amino acids: CASSLWQNEQFF. The CDR3 nucleotides are TGTGCCAGCAGTCTGTGGCAGAATGAGCAGTTCTTC.

This chain uses TRBV5-1 with TRBJ2-7, with 8 bases identical to TRBD1. This CDR3 spans 16 amino acids. CDR1 is SGHRS and CDR2 is YFSETQ in the germline V gene. Unmatched junction bases numbered 8, after V lost 0 bases and J lost 3 bases. The CDR3 here is CASSLDRGTAHYEQYF. The CDR3 region has the DNA TGCGCCAGCAGCTTGGACAGGGGGACAGCACACTACGAGCAGTACTTC.

The table lists this clonotype with many counts. The rearrangement links TRBV20-1 to TRBJ1-4; no reliable D call. Trimming took 3 bases from V and 3 from J, leaving 8 bases between them. This CDR3 region has 13 residues. Germline loops: CDR1 DFQATT, CDR2 SNEGSKA (reference sequence). CDR3 sequence reads: CSASVVANEKLFF. For the CDR3, the DNA is TGCAGTGCTAGTGTGGTGGCTAATGAAAAACTGTTTTTT.

This chain connects TRBV19 to TRBJ2-5; TRBD2 aligns across 7 bases. Unmatched junction bases numbered 15, after V lost 6 bases and J lost 2 bases. This CDR3 comprises 17 residues. Germline V gene sequence: CDR1 LNHDA, CDR2 SQIVND (reference sequence). The CDR3 loop reads CASRRNGGESAQETQYF. The CDR3 DNA sequence: TGTGCCAGTAGGAGGAATGGGGGGGAGTCCGCGCAAGAGACCCAGTACTTC.

This clonotype was counted a few times. V is TRBV20-1 and J is TRBJ2-7, with D possibly matching TRBD1 (5 bases). Germline loops: CDR1 DFQATT, CDR2 SNEGSKA (reference sequence). Trimming shortened V by 0 bases and J by 0 bases, and 15 bases separated the two germline ends. This CDR3 comprises 16 residues. The CDR3 is CSARDPQDKFSYEQYF. In DNA, the CDR3 is TGCAGTGCTAGAGATCCCCAGGACAAGTTCTCCTACGAGCAGTACTTC.

This clonotype showed up many times. The V call is TRBV5-1, the J call TRBJ2-7; 10 nucleotides agree with TRBD1. The CDR3 spans 16 residues. Germline loops: CDR1 SGHRS, CDR2 YFSETQ. V gave up 3 bases and J gave up 4 bases; unmatched junction bases: 10. CDR3 coding DNA: TGCGCCAGCAGCTCGACCCGGACAGGGGGTCGGTACGAGCAGTACTTC. Translation: CASSSTRTGGRYEQYF.